The entry that follows covers one TCR beta chain sequence. Antigen unknown. This record comes from a study of T cell responses to AZD1222 COVID-19 vaccine. Study-level background: Pooled in the analysis were second doses at about 4 or about 12 weeks. Regarding the study as a whole: Repertoire collection took place solely once the T cell response had peaked. Close to half of all spike-specific TCRs reportedly target regions of the variants that are unmutated. The donors showed a predominance of white British ancestry and of females, with possible underestimation of clonal diversity.

Repertoires were generated with immunoSEQ multiplex PCR, while TCRdb's copy carries only in-frame clones and drops some. The sample lists roughly 150,000 clones, approximately 92% seen once, with approximately 6.9% in the top ten. Germline CDR1 is MNHNS and CDR2 is SASEGT. The CDR3 is 13 residues long. V gave up 2 bases and J gave up 1 base, with 5 bases separating them. J is TRBJ1-1 and V is TRBV6-1; D ambiguous. The sequence derives from an adult in good health. Material: peripheral blood, obtained on day 0 of AZD1222 vaccination. The CDR3 region has the DNA TGTGCCAGCAGTGAATTTGAGAACACTGAAGCTTTCTTT. This sequence encodes CASSEFENTEAFF.